This T cell receptor beta chain was recorded in a study of control samples from healthy donors and cancer patients. Assay: immunoSEQ multiplex PCR; the TCRdb copy retains only in-frame clones and omits some. The sample contains about 410,000 clones, around 90% of which appear only once. J lost 5 bases, V lost 4 bases, and 9 bases had no gene match. This CDR3 has 15 amino acids. Germline V gene data show CDR1 as SGHTA and CDR2 as FQGTGA. This sequence originates from a middle-aged man with head and neck cancer. The chain carries TRBV7-3 and TRBJ2-5, with 8 bases matching TRBD2. Sequenced sample: PBMCs. The CDR3, as DNA: TGTGCCAGCAGCTGGGTGGCGGGGGGAATGGAGACCCAGTACTTC. Its protein is CASSWVAGGMETQYF.